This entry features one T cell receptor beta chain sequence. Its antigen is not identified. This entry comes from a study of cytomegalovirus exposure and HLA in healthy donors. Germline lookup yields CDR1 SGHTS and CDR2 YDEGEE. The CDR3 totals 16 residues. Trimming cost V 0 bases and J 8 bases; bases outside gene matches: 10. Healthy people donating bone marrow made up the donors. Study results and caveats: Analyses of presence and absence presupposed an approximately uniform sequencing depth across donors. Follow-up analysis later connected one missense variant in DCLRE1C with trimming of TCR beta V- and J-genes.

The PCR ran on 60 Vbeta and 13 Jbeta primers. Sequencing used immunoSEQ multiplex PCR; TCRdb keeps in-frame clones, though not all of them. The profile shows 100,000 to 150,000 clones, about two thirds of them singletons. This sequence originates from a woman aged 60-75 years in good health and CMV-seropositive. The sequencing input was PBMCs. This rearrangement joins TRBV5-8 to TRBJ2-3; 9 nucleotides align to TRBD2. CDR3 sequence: CASSLDGGGARGTQYF. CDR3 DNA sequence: TGTGCCAGCAGCTTGGACGGCGGGGGGGCAAGGGGTACGCAGTATTTT.